The 19 T cell receptor beta chains reported below all come from one sample, sequenced in a study of vaccination and CD4 T cells after COVID-19. Sequencing of cultured CD4+ T cell DNA used the Oncomine TCR Beta short-read assay. TCRdb re-called the PCR reads with MiXCR, one entry per CDR3 protein. The table has over 5,000 distinct CDR3 sequences, 46% seen once. Treatment here: roughly 10-day PBMC culture with coronavirus spike peptide pools or control peptides (ViraFEST assay). These receptors' targets are unknown. The specimen sequenced was CD4+ T cells from blood, cultured in vitro. These receptors were taken from a human donor who had recovered from COVID-19.

V is TRBV5-4 and J is TRBJ1-2; D perhaps matches TRBD1 (6 bases). The CDR3 covers 16 residues. The V end was cut by 5 bases, the J end by 0 bases, with 17 bases between. Germline CDR1 and CDR2: SGHNT and YYREEE (reference sequence). The CDR3 nucleotides are TGTGCCAGCAGATATTTGGGGGGCGGATCTAACTATGGCTACACCTTC. Protein product: CASRYLGGGSNYGYTF.

J is TRBJ1-4 and V is TRBV2, with a possible D match to TRBD1 (5 bases). The germline V gene encodes CDR1 SNHLY and CDR2 FYNNEI. Trimming took 4 bases from V and 4 from J, leaving 13 bases between them. This CDR3 is 15 amino acids long. The CDR3 nucleotides read TGTGCCAGCAGTGGACAGCCGGGCCTTAATGAAAAACTGTTTTTT. Its protein product is CASSGQPGLNEKLFF.

This clonotype was seen only a few times. The chain joins TRBV6-1 to TRBJ1-3; tentatively, D is TRBD1 (6 bases). V dropped 5 bases and J dropped 1 base, with 12 bases sitting between them. Germline CDR1 MNHNS, CDR2 SASEGT. The CDR3 is 15 residues long. CDR3 nucleotides: TGTGCCAGCAGTCGACAGGCCCGATCTGGAAACACCATATATTTT. Translation: CASSRQARSGNTIYF.

This chain uses TRBV9 with TRBJ2-3, with 7 bases that match TRBD1. This CDR3 region has 14 residues. Germline trimming cut 0 bases from V and 5 bases from J; bases unmatched to any gene: 3. In germline, CDR1 is SGDLS, CDR2 YYNGEE. The CDR3 is CASSVDTGVDTQYF. For the CDR3, the DNA is TGTGCCAGCAGCGTAGACACAGGGGTAGATACGCAGTATTTT.

This clonotype was seen a handful of times. The chain carries TRBV6-1 and TRBJ1-3; D is uncertain. The CDR3 has 15 amino acids. Germline loops: CDR1 MNHNS, CDR2 SASEGT. V was pared by 0 bases and J by 1 base, with 7 bases between. As DNA, the CDR3 is TGTGCCAGCAGTGAAGCGTTGGGGTCTGGAAACACCATATATTTT. Translated: CASSEALGSGNTIYF.

This clonotype was recorded a few times. The chain has TRBV4-1 and TRBJ1-4; TRBD1 is a possible D gene (5 bases). There are 17 residues in the CDR3. Trimming removed 2 bases at V and 6 bases at J, with 19 bases between. CDR1 is MGHRA and CDR2 is YSYEKL in the germline V gene. Written as DNA, the CDR3 is TGCGCCAGCAGCCAACAAATCGGTACAGGAAGGGATGAAAAACTGTTTTTT. As protein: CASSQQIGTGRDEKLFF.

The sample holds a few counts of this clonotype. J is TRBJ1-3 and V is TRBV6-5, with a weak D call TRBD1 (6 bases). The CDR3 is made up of 15 amino acids. The V end lost 4 bases, the J end lost 3 bases, and 13 bases lay between the germline ends. The germline V gene has CDR1 MNHEY and CDR2 SVGAGI. CDR3 loop: CASSLTGSGGNTIYF. The CDR3 DNA is TGTGCCAGCAGTTTAACAGGGTCTGGTGGAAACACCATATATTTT.

The gene calls are TRBV7-2 and TRBJ1-2; tentative D call: TRBD1 (6 bases). Germline-derived CDR1 and CDR2 are SGHTA and FQGNSA. The CDR3 has 14 amino acids. Trimming removed 3 bases from V and 4 bases from J, with 12 bases in between. For the CDR3, the DNA is TGTGCCAGCAGCTTCTCGGGGGCCGGCTATGGCTACACCTTC. As protein: CASSFSGAGYGYTF. Together with reference TRBV7-2 and TRBJ1-2, the CDR3 gives the full variable domain: GAGVSQSPSNKVTEKGKDVELRCDPISGHTALYWYRQSLGQGLEFLIYFQGNSAPDKSGLPSDRFSAERTGGSVSTLTIQRTQQEDSAVYLCASSFSGAGYGYTFGSGTRLTVV.

The CDR3 sequence: CASQRDRGLDAISGNTIYF. The CDR3 DNA follows: TGTGCCAGCCAGAGGGACAGGGGGCTTGACGCCATTTCTGGAAACACCATATATTTT. The chain joins TRBV7-8 to TRBJ1-3; 12 nucleotides agree with TRBD1. After removal of 8 bases from V and 1 base from J, the junction contained 15 bases not matched to a gene. The CDR3 is 19 amino acids. Germline-derived CDR1 and CDR2 are SGHVS and FQNEAQ.

The V and J genes are TRBV7-6 and TRBJ1-1; possible D gene TRBD1, 5 bases. The CDR3 has 15 residues. V was cut by 2 bases and J by 0 bases, with 10 bases left in between. Germline CDR1 is SGHVS and CDR2 is FNYEAQ. The CDR3, as DNA: TGTGCCAGCAGCTTAAGAGGGGCGATGAACACTGAAGCTTTCTTT. Residues: CASSLRGAMNTEAFF.

Judged by abundance, this clonotype is large (0.1 to 1%). The chain combines TRBV6-1 with TRBJ1-1; 7 bases line up with TRBD1. The germline CDR1 and CDR2 sequences are MNHNS and SASEGT. The CDR3 totals 16 residues. Germline trimming cut 7 bases from V and 8 bases from J; bases unmatched to any gene: 19. The CDR3 spells CASTHRGPTNEGEAFF. In DNA form, the CDR3 reads TGTGCCAGCACCCACAGGGGCCCAACAAACGAGGGCGAAGCTTTCTTT.

This clonotype was found a few times. The chain has TRBV19 and TRBJ1-5; D ambiguous. Germline values: CDR1 LNHDA, CDR2 SQIVND (reference sequence). The CDR3 is made up of 15 amino acids. The V gene lost 5 bases and the J gene lost 0 bases, with 11 bases spanning the gap. The CDR3 protein is CASSYGLYSNQPQHF. The CDR3 DNA is TGTGCCAGTAGTTACGGCCTTTATAGCAATCAGCCCCAGCATTTT.

The chain carries TRBV2 and TRBJ1-6; 7 nucleotides line up with TRBD1. The CDR3 is made up of 17 amino acids. The trim removed 1 base at V and 10 bases at J, leaving 13 bases unmatched. Germline CDR1 is SNHLY and CDR2 is FYNNEI. The CDR3: CASSEGTGAIQTSPLHF. CDR3 nucleotides: TGTGCCAGCAGTGAAGGCACAGGGGCCATCCAGACGTCACCCCTCCACTTT.

J is TRBJ1-1 and V is TRBV20-1; no clear D gene. The V end lost 2 bases, the J end lost 4 bases, and 14 bases lay between the germline ends. Germline values: CDR1 DFQATT, CDR2 SNEGSKA (reference sequence). The CDR3 length is 14 residues. This CDR3 reads CSARNPDIATEAFF. DNA for the CDR3: TGCAGTGCTAGAAATCCCGACATTGCCACTGAAGCTTTCTTT.

In this sample, this clonotype is medium-sized. The chain links TRBV5-8 to TRBJ2-3, with TRBD2 as a possible D gene (7 bases). V was trimmed by 4 bases and J by 4 bases, leaving 19 bases between them. Looked up from germline, CDR1 is SGHTS and CDR2 is YDEGEE. The CDR3 length is 16 residues. CDR3 region: CASSPGRGRGADTQYF. In nucleotides, the CDR3 is TGTGCCAGCAGCCCCGGGCGGGGGCGGGGAGCAGATACGCAGTATTTT.

The chain has TRBV10-2 and TRBJ2-2; TRBD1 matches at 11 bases. The CDR3 consists of 17 residues. Germline loops: CDR1 WSHSY, CDR2 SAAADI. The V gene end was trimmed by 1 base and the J gene end by 4 bases; junction bases not matched to a gene: 5. The chain's CDR3 is CASSELTGTGGTGELFF. CDR3 DNA sequence: TGCGCCAGCAGTGAGTTAACCGGGACAGGGGGCACCGGGGAGCTGTTTTTT.

The genes are TRBV27 and TRBJ2-7; D assignment may be TRBD1 or TRBD2 (5 bases each). The CDR3 runs to 14 residues. The germline V gene has CDR1 MNHEY and CDR2 SMNVEV (reference sequence). The V end was cut by 0 bases, the J end by 6 bases, with 12 bases between. The CDR3 bases are TGTGCCAGCAGTTTATCGGAGGTGGGGGTCGAGCAGTACTTC. This sequence encodes CASSLSEVGVEQYF.

The chain employs TRBV14 and TRBJ1-1; no clear D gene. Trimming stripped 4 bases from V and 3 bases from J, with 21 bases between. The CDR3 contains 17 residues. The germline CDR1 and CDR2 sequences are SGHDN and FVKESK. The CDR3, as DNA: TGTGCCAGCAGCCCCCTACCGCAGGCTGAACTATACACTGAAGCTTTCTTT. Protein product: CASSPLPQAELYTEAFF.

This clonotype was seen only a few times. The J gene is TRBJ1-4, the V gene TRBV6-5, with 8 bases fitting TRBD1. The junction had 6 bases not matched to a gene; V was cut back by 4 bases and J by 2 bases. The CDR3 sequence is 16 residues long. Germline V gene lookup returns CDR1 MNHEY and CDR2 SVGAGI. This CDR3 reads CASSSPRTGTNEKLFF. In DNA, the CDR3 is TGTGCCAGCAGTTCCCCTCGGACAGGGACTAATGAAAAACTGTTTTTT.